This TCR beta chain was obtained from a study of T cell clones after liver transplantation. Study background: In this trial, immunosuppression withdrawal was attempted within 2 years of liver transplant. Draws occurred before transplant, before withdrawal, and after complete or failed withdrawal.

TCRdb's copy holds only in-frame clones and misses some; the assay was immunoSEQ multiplex PCR. The table has about 70,000 clones, 80% seen once. The CDR3 totals 16 residues. The V end was cut by 0 bases, the J end by 4 bases, with 14 bases between. Germline values: CDR1 SGHRS, CDR2 YFSETQ. The V gene is TRBV5-1, the J gene TRBJ2-1; unclear D gene. Sequencing was performed on CD4+ T cells from blood, taken 12 months after liver transplant. This receptor was obtained from a human patient who received a liver transplant. Some T cells may be the graft donor's. The CDR3: CASSLEFSFQYNEQFF. CDR3 coding DNA: TGCGCCAGCAGCTTGGAATTCAGCTTCCAGTACAATGAGCAGTTCTTC.